This T cell receptor beta chain was found in a study of early T cells in non-severe SARS-CoV-2 infection. Across the study: The sequenced material was bulk RNA from unsorted whole blood, and its chains were unpaired. Study-wide results and caveats: Matching with VDJdb favored anti-spike CD8 responses (missing private and CD4 specificities).

CDR1 SGHVS and CDR2 FQNEAQ come from the germline V gene. The CDR3 totals 14 residues. Trimming removed 5 bases from V and 8 bases from J, with 18 bases in between. In the library, individual cDNA molecules carried attached unique molecular identifiers. One entry per CDR3 protein results from TCRdb running MiXCR on the 5' RACE reads. The repertoire consists of more than 70,000 distinct CDR3 sequences, with 12% to 15% occurring once and the leading ten covering around 15%. This clonotype has a handful of counts. Its antigen is unidentified. Sequencing was done on a sample of whole blood. The chain joins TRBV7-8 to TRBJ1-2; the D gene is possibly TRBD1 (6 bases). The origin of this receptor is an adult who was a healthcare worker with PCR-confirmed SARS-CoV-2 infection or an uninfected control (not recorded which). DNA of the CDR3: TGTGCCAGCAGCCGTACAGGGACAACGGGCGGCTACACCTTC. This translates into CASSRTGTTGGYTF.